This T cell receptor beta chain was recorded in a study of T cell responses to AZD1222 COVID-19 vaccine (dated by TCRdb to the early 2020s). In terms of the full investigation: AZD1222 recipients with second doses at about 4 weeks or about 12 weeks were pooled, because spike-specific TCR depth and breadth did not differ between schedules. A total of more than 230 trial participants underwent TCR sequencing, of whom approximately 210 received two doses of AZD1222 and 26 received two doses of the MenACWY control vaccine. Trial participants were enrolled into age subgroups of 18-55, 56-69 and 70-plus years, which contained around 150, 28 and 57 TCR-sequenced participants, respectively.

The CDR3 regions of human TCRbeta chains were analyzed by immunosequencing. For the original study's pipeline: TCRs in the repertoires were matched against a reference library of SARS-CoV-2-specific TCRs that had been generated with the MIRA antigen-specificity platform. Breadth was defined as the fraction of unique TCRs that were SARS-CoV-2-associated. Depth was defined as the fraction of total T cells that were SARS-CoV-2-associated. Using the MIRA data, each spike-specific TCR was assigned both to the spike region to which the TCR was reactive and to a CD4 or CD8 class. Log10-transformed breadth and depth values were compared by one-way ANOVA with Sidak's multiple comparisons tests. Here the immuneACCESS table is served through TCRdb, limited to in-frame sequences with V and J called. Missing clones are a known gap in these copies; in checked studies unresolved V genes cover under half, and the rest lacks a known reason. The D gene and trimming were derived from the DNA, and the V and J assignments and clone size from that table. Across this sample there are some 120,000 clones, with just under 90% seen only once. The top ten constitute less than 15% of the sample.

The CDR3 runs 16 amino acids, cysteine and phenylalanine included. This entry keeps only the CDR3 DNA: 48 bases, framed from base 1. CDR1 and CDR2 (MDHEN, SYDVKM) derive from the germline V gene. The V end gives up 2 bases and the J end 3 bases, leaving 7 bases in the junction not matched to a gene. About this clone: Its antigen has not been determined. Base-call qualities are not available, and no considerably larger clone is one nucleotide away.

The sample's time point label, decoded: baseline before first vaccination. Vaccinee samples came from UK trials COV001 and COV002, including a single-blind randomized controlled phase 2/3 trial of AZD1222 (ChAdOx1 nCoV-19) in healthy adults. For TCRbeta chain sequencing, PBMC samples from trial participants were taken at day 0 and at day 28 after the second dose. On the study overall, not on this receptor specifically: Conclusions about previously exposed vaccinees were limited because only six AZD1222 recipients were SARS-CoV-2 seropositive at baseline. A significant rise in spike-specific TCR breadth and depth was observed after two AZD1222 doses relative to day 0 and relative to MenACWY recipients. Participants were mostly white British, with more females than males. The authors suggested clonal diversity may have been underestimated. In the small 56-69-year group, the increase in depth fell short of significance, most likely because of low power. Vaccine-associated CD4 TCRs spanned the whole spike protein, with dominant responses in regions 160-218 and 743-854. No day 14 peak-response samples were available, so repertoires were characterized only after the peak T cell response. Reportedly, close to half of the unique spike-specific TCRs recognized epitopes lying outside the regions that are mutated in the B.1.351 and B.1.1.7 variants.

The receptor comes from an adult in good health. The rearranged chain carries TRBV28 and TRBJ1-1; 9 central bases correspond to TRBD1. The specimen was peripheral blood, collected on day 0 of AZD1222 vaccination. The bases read TGTGCCAGCAGTTTAACGGGACAGGGAAGGTACACTGAAGCTTTCTTT. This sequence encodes CASSLTGQGRYTEAFF.